Each of the 21 T cell receptor beta chains below was sequenced from the same sample in a study of cytomegalovirus exposure and HLA in healthy donors. PCR used 60 Vbeta primers and 13 Jbeta primers. Repertoires were generated with immunoSEQ multiplex PCR, while TCRdb's copy carries only in-frame clones and drops some. The table includes about 180,000 clones, about three quarters detected once. Sequencing input: PBMCs. The receptor source for this set is a woman aged 55 to 70 in good health and CMV-seropositive.

V and J are TRBV5-1 and TRBJ2-3; D remains ambiguous. Trimming pared 3 bases from V and 3 bases from J, leaving 11 bases between. Germline CDR1 and CDR2: SGHRS and YFSETQ. The CDR3 contains 14 residues. CDR3 DNA: TGCGCCAGCAGCTACCCTAGTCAGACAGATACGCAGTATTTT. It codes for CASSYPSQTDTQYF.

The table lists this clone with a count of one. This rearrangement joins TRBV19 to TRBJ2-3; 12 bases line up with TRBD2. V shed 3 bases and J 0 bases; nucleotides not matched to a gene: 10. This CDR3 spans 19 amino acids. Germline V gene sequence: CDR1 LNHDA, CDR2 SQIVND (reference sequence). The CDR3 loop is CASSMSPLGTSGSTDTQYF. The CDR3 bases are TGTGCCAGTAGTATGTCACCCCTCGGGACTAGCGGGAGCACAGATACGCAGTATTTT.

A word on this clone: The sample contains more than one DNA sequence encoding this CDR3. The CDR3 loop is CASSLGGLSSYEQYF. Written as DNA, the CDR3 is TGTGCCAGCAGTTTAGGAGGGCTCTCTAGCTACGAGCAGTACTTC. This chain links TRBV28 with TRBJ2-7, with a weak D call TRBD2 (6 bases). Germline V gene data show CDR1 as MDHEN and CDR2 as SYDVKM. The CDR3 is made up of 15 amino acids. Trimming cost V 2 bases and J 3 bases, with 14 bases left between them.

The chain is built from TRBV28 and TRBJ2-1; a weak D match, TRBD1 (6 bases). V dropped 7 bases and J dropped 0 bases, with 13 bases sitting between them. CDR3 length: 15 amino acids. Germline V gene sequence: CDR1 MDHEN, CDR2 SYDVKM. The CDR3 is CASNVDRGSYNEQFF. The CDR3 nucleotides read TGTGCCAGCAACGTGGACAGAGGCTCCTACAATGAGCAGTTCTTC.

The V and J genes are TRBV6-6 and TRBJ1-4; maybe TRBD1 (5 bases). The CDR3 is made up of 14 amino acids. Germline V gene sequence: CDR1 MNHNY, CDR2 SVGAGI (reference sequence). V lost 7 bases and J 4 bases, leaving 13 bases between the germline ends. The CDR3 DNA follows: TGTGCCAGCACCCCACAGGTCCTTAATGAAAAACTGTTTTTT. It specifies CASTPQVLNEKLFF.

The count of this clone is one. The chain couples TRBV6-6 to TRBJ2-2; TRBD1 agrees at 10 bases. The germline V gene has CDR1 MNHNY and CDR2 SVGAGI (reference sequence). This CDR3 has 15 amino acids. After removal of 5 bases from V and 6 bases from J, the junction contained 6 bases not matched to a gene. CDR3 region: CASSRQGALAGELFF. CDR3 in DNA: TGTGCCAGCAGTCGACAGGGGGCGTTGGCCGGGGAGCTGTTTTTT.

This rearrangement joins TRBV28 to TRBJ1-1, with D perhaps matching TRBD1 (6 bases). Germline CDR1 MDHEN, CDR2 SYDVKM. V lost 6 bases and J lost 7, with 12 bases in between. The CDR3 loop spans 12 amino acids. In nucleotides, the CDR3 is TGTGCCAGCAGGACAGGTTGGGTTGAAGCTTTCTTT. Translated: CASRTGWVEAFF.

V usage is TRBV30 and J usage is TRBJ2-2; maybe TRBD1 (6 bases). The CDR3 runs to 13 residues. With 8 bases removed from V and 0 bases from J, the gap between germline ends came to 10 bases. CDR1 and CDR2 (germline): GTSNPN, SVGIG (reference sequence). This CDR3 is CAKGGPNTGELFF. The DNA for the CDR3 is TGTGCCAAAGGGGGTCCGAACACCGGGGAGCTGTTTTTT. Based on the CDR3 plus reference TRBV30 and TRBJ2-2, the full variable domain is SQTIHQWPATLVQPVGSPLSLECTVEGTSNPNLYWYRQAAGRGLQLLFYSVGIGQISSEVPQNLSASRPQDRQFILSSKKLLLSDSGFYLCAKGGPNTGELFFGEGSRLTVL.

V usage is TRBV29-1 and J usage is TRBJ1-2, with unresolved D. The V and J ends lost 3 bases and 1 base respectively, with 6 bases between them. The CDR3 has 12 amino acids. Germline V gene data show CDR1 as SQVTM and CDR2 as ANQGSEA. This chain's CDR3 is CSVERNNYGYTF. Written as DNA, the CDR3 is TGCAGCGTTGAGAGGAATAACTATGGCTACACCTTC.

This clone was seen only once. The chain employs TRBV27 and TRBJ1-2, with D uncertain. The V and J ends lost 5 bases and 3 bases respectively, with 16 bases between them. The CDR3 has 15 residues. Germline V gene sequence: CDR1 MNHEY, CDR2 SMNVEV (reference sequence). CDR3 nucleotide sequence: TGTGCCAGCAGTCCTATCGATGGAGGCGACTATGGCTACACCTTC. It yields the protein CASSPIDGGDYGYTF.

The sample holds a few counts of this clone. This chain links TRBV28 with TRBJ1-1; 9 nucleotides match TRBD1. V was pared by 10 bases and J by 0 bases, with 6 bases of the junction left unmatched. CDR1 is MDHEN and CDR2 is SYDVKM in the germline V gene. The CDR3 has 14 residues. CDR3 amino acids: CATAWTGVNTEAFF. The CDR3 bases are TGTGCCACCGCGTGGACAGGGGTGAACACTGAAGCTTTCTTT.

The J gene is TRBJ2-1, the V gene TRBV27, with D hard to call. Trimming shortened V by 2 bases and J by 7 bases, and 6 bases separated the two germline ends. CDR3 size: 12 residues. Germline CDR1 reads MNHEY; CDR2 reads SMNVEV (reference sequence). CDR3 coding DNA: TGTGCCAGCAGTTTAGACGGGAATGAGCAGTTCTTC. Its translation is CASSLDGNEQFF.

This clone has just one count. The gene calls are TRBV5-5 and TRBJ1-1; D might be TRBD1 (5 bases). Per the germline V gene, CDR1 is SGHKS and CDR2 is YYEKEE (reference sequence). Trimming left V 2 bases short and J 5 bases short, with 22 bases between. CDR3 length: 17 residues. The CDR3 sequence: CASSFWTSPAGRTEAFF. CDR3 in DNA: TGTGCCAGCAGCTTTTGGACAAGTCCGGCGGGAAGGACTGAAGCTTTCTTT.

The rearrangement joins TRBV9 to TRBJ2-7; 8 bases line up with TRBD2. Per germline, CDR1 SGDLS and CDR2 YYNGEE. The CDR3 contains 15 residues. After removal of 4 bases from V and 3 bases from J, the junction contained 9 bases not matched to a gene. The CDR3 sequence is CASSSSGGGIYEQYF. CDR3 nucleotide sequence: TGTGCCAGCAGCTCTTCGGGGGGGGGCATCTACGAGCAGTACTTC.

V is TRBV15 and J is TRBJ2-7, with 7 nucleotides matching TRBD1. The germline CDR1 and CDR2 sequences are LNHNV and YYDKDF (reference sequence). The trim removed 1 base at V and 6 bases at J, leaving 6 bases unmatched. The CDR3 spans 14 residues. The CDR3 DNA follows: TGTGCCACCAGCAGAGTGCGGGCAGGGGGCGAGCAGTACTTC. This codes for CATSRVRAGGEQYF.

This chain uses TRBV9 with TRBJ1-1; a possible D gene is TRBD1 (6 bases). Trimming shortened V by 4 bases and J by 4 bases, and 17 bases separated the two germline ends. Germline CDR1 SGDLS, CDR2 YYNGEE. The CDR3 extends over 15 amino acids. CDR3 in amino acids: CASSNISGGGTEAFF. The CDR3 region has the DNA TGTGCCAGCAGCAACATTAGTGGGGGCGGCACTGAAGCTTTCTTT.

This chain connects TRBV28 to TRBJ1-2; no clear D. The CDR3 has 12 residues. The germline V gene has CDR1 MDHEN and CDR2 SYDVKM. V was pared by 8 bases and J by 7 bases, with 14 bases between. The CDR3 region is CASFSRGGGYTF. Written as DNA, the CDR3 is TGTGCCAGCTTCTCGCGGGGTGGTGGCTACACCTTC.

This clone has a handful of counts. The chain uses TRBV7-2 and TRBJ1-2; weak D call: TRBD1 (5 bases). With 7 bases removed from V and 6 bases from J, the gap between germline ends came to 18 bases. CDR1 and CDR2 (germline): SGHTA, FQGNSA. This CDR3 region has 14 residues. CDR3 residues: CASNLGRRAHGYTF. CDR3 bases: TGTGCCAGCAATTTAGGCCGCAGGGCCCATGGCTACACCTTC.

This clone was observed a handful of times. The gene calls are TRBV5-1 and TRBJ2-5; D is perhaps TRBD1 (6 bases). Trimming pared 2 bases from V and 4 bases from J, leaving 15 bases between. This CDR3 contains 15 residues. Germline assignment: CDR1 SGHRS and CDR2 YFSETQ. CDR3 sequence (DNA): TGCGCCAGCAGCTTACAGGGCTCAATGGGAGAGACCCAGTACTTC. It encodes CASSLQGSMGETQYF. Supplemented by reference TRBV5-1 and TRBJ2-5, the full variable domain reads KAGVTQTPRYLIKTRGQQVTLSCSPISGHRSVSWYQQTPGQGLQFLFEYFSETQRNKGNFPGRFSGRQFSNSRSEMNVSTLELGDSALYLCASSLQGSMGETQYFGPGTRLLVL.

This clone was found a few times. V usage is TRBV27 and J usage is TRBJ1-6, with D unresolved. This CDR3 is built from 14 residues. CDR1 and CDR2 (germline): MNHEY, SMNVEV (reference sequence). Trimming removed 5 bases from V and 0 bases from J, with 5 bases in between. CDR3 DNA: TGTGCCAGCAGTGCCTACTCCTATAATTCACCCCTCCACTTT. Translating gives CASSAYSYNSPLHF.

V gene TRBV7-6 combines with J gene TRBJ1-1; 7 bases match TRBD1. Per germline, CDR1 SGHVS and CDR2 FNYEAQ. CDR3 size: 14 residues. V gave up 4 bases and J gave up 7 bases; unmatched junction bases: 9. CDR3 sequence: CASSSEPGTDEAFF. The CDR3 DNA is TGTGCCAGCAGCTCCGAACCCGGGACAGATGAAGCTTTCTTT.